The T cell receptor (beta chain) described here comes from a study of OX40 agonist ivuxolimab in advanced cancers. Points on this clone: Its antigen remains unknown.

From germline, CDR1 is MNHEY and CDR2 SMNVEV (reference sequence). J gave up 4 bases and V 6 bases, and 8 bases lay outside the gene matches. CDR3 length: 14 residues. Method: immunoSEQ multiplex PCR; TCRdb's copy keeps in-frame clones and lacks some. The data hold under 85,000 clones, with 90% observed a single time. Study observations and caveats: At 0.1 to 3.0 mg/kg and by week 6, clonal expansion occurred in CD4+ and CD8+ blood T cells.

V and J are TRBV27 and TRBJ1-2; 7 nucleotides align to TRBD1. This TCR was sampled from an adult with an advanced solid tumor such as melanoma, head and neck, liver or kidney cancer. The sample in question was CD4+ or CD8+ T cells sorted from blood, obtained in a trial of the OX40 agonist ivuxolimab. The CDR3 protein is CASRDPGQSYGYTF. DNA of the CDR3: TGTGCCAGCAGAGACCCGGGACAGAGCTATGGCTACACCTTC.